This T cell receptor beta chain appears in the sequencing data of a study of PD-1 blockade in classical Hodgkin lymphoma. Each patient experienced a relapse that followed autologous stem cell transplantation, and brentuximab vedotin exposure varied. Germline assignment: CDR1 MNHEY and CDR2 SVGAGI. This CDR3 has 12 residues. Findings and caveats of the study: Possibly reflecting disease activity or prior therapy, repertoire differences have causes that remain undefined.

This table comes from immunoSEQ multiplex PCR, and its TCRdb copy is limited to in-frame clones, with some not included. The sample records over 85,000 clones, roughly four fifths being singletons. A remark on this clone: Its antigen remains unidentified.

The chain joins TRBV6-5 to TRBJ2-5; tentative D call: TRBD2 (5 bases). The better agreement between TRBJ2-7 and the DNA end casts doubt on the J call. Source: peripheral blood mononuclear cells (PBMCs), taken before the second cycle of nivolumab. This clonotype was sampled from a human donor with classical Hodgkin lymphoma. The CDR3 here is CASSYSGSEQYF. DNA for the CDR3: TGTGCCAGCAGTTACTCGGGGAGCGAGCAGTACTTC.